This is a list of T cell receptor beta chains from one sample in a study of post-analysis software for immune sequencing data. From the PCR reads, TCRdb called clonotypes with MiXCR, one entry per CDR3 protein. Among hundreds of thousands of distinct CDR3 sequences listed, 25% to 30% were seen once. What was sequenced was blood. The receptors originated from a girl aged 5-17 years with multiple sclerosis. Each CDR3 is given with its conserved first and last residue. A D gene is named only where the DNA matches it firmly. A row's size may be missing; if present it is once, few, many or a size class.

j_call: TRBJ2-4; d_call: TRBD1; v_call: TRBV6-5; clone_size: many; cdr3_aa: CASISRTGIQYF; cdr3_nt: TGTGCCAGCATCTCCAGGACAGGGATTCAGTACTTC
j_call: TRBJ2-1; d_call: -; v_call: TRBV12-3/TRBV12-4; clone_size: -; cdr3_aa: CASTPSRWDEQFF; cdr3_nt: TGTGCCAGCACCCCCTCAAGGTGGGATGAGCAGTTCTTC
j_call: TRBJ2-3; d_call: -; v_call: TRBV15; clone_size: few; cdr3_aa: CATRRDTSTDTQYF; cdr3_nt: TGTGCCACAAGGAGGGACACTTCCACAGATACGCAGTATTTT
j_call: TRBJ2-7; d_call: -; v_call: TRBV7-8; clone_size: -; cdr3_aa: CASSFSSGGGAFFTYEQYF; cdr3_nt: TGTGCCAGCAGCTTCTCTTCGGGCGGAGGGGCCTTTTTCACCTACGAGCAGTACTTC
j_call: TRBJ2-1; d_call: -; v_call: TRBV3-1; clone_size: many; cdr3_aa: CASSQGVEPYNEQFF; cdr3_nt: TGTGCCAGCAGCCAAGGGGTGGAACCCTACAATGAGCAGTTCTTC
j_call: TRBJ2-3; d_call: TRBD2; v_call: TRBV6-1; clone_size: few; cdr3_aa: CASSPTGGFRDTQYF; cdr3_nt: TGTGCCAGCAGCCCCACCGGGGGGTTCAGAGATACGCAGTATTTT
j_call: TRBJ2-1; d_call: TRBD2; v_call: TRBV7-8; clone_size: -; cdr3_aa: CASSLTLAGTYNEQFF; cdr3_nt: TGTGCCAGCAGCTTGACCCTAGCGGGGACCTACAATGAGCAGTTCTTC
j_call: TRBJ2-3; d_call: TRBD1; v_call: TRBV5-1; clone_size: -; cdr3_aa: CASSLEPGGGDTQYF; cdr3_nt: TGCGCCAGCAGCTTGGAACCAGGGGGCGGAGATACGCAGTATTTT
j_call: TRBJ1-1; d_call: -; v_call: TRBV29-1; clone_size: -; cdr3_aa: CSVTSGGGGTEAFF; cdr3_nt: TGCAGCGTAACGTCGGGAGGGGGGGGCACTGAAGCTTTCTTT
j_call: TRBJ1-2; d_call: -; v_call: TRBV18; clone_size: few; cdr3_aa: CASSGRNYGYTF; cdr3_nt: TGTGCCAGCTCGGGACGGAACTATGGCTACACCTTC
j_call: TRBJ2-1; d_call: -; v_call: TRBV11-2; clone_size: -; cdr3_aa: CASRRLGGGQGPNEQFF; cdr3_nt: TGTGCCAGCAGACGGCTGGGGGGCGGCCAGGGCCCCAATGAGCAGTTCTTC
j_call: TRBJ2-1; d_call: TRBD1; v_call: TRBV6-5; clone_size: -; cdr3_aa: CASRQGQGTCSEQFF; cdr3_nt: TGTGCCAGCAGGCAGGGACAGGGGACTTGCAGTGAGCAGTTCTTC
j_call: TRBJ2-3; d_call: -; v_call: TRBV7-9; clone_size: few; cdr3_aa: CASSYLGERTDTQYF; cdr3_nt: TGTGCCAGCAGCTACTTAGGGGAGCGCACAGATACGCAGTATTTT
j_call: TRBJ2-3; d_call: -; v_call: TRBV7-2; clone_size: -; cdr3_aa: CASSLVGGQSTDTQYF; cdr3_nt: TGTGCCAGCAGCTTAGTGGGGGGACAGAGCACAGATACGCAGTATTTT
j_call: TRBJ1-5; d_call: -; v_call: TRBV5-6; clone_size: -; cdr3_aa: CASSSLTANQPQHF; cdr3_nt: TGTGCCAGCAGCTCTTTGACAGCGAATCAGCCCCAGCATTTT
j_call: TRBJ2-5; d_call: TRBD1; v_call: TRBV4-2; clone_size: -; cdr3_aa: CASSQGAAGTGDGETQYF; cdr3_nt: TGTGCCAGCAGCCAAGGGGCCGCTGGGACAGGGGACGGAGAGACCCAGTACTTC
j_call: TRBJ2-5; d_call: TRBD2; v_call: TRBV20-1; clone_size: once; cdr3_aa: CSASPSGGAETQYF; cdr3_nt: TGCAGTGCTAGCCCCAGCGGGGGTGCGGAGACCCAGTACTTC
j_call: TRBJ2-5; d_call: -; v_call: TRBV4-3; clone_size: -; cdr3_aa: CASSQDPCETQYF; cdr3_nt: TGCGCCAGCAGCCAAGATCCGTGTGAGACCCAGTACTTC
j_call: TRBJ1-1; d_call: -; v_call: TRBV24-1; clone_size: -; cdr3_aa: CATSRGTTETFF; cdr3_nt: TGTGCCACCAGCAGGGGAACCACTGAAACTTTCTTT
j_call: TRBJ2-7; d_call: TRBD2; v_call: TRBV24-1; clone_size: few; cdr3_aa: CATGTSGSYEQYF; cdr3_nt: TGTGCCACCGGTACTAGCGGTTCCTACGAGCAGTACTTC
j_call: TRBJ1-1; d_call: -; v_call: TRBV29-1; clone_size: -; cdr3_aa: CSGQFRGRNTEAFF; cdr3_nt: TGCAGCGGCCAGTTTCGAGGGCGGAACACTGAAGCTTTCTTT
j_call: TRBJ2-5; d_call: TRBD2; v_call: TRBV4-1; clone_size: -; cdr3_aa: CASSQLAGWRETQYF; cdr3_nt: TGCGCCAGCAGCCAGTTAGCGGGATGGAGAGAGACCCAGTACTTC
j_call: TRBJ2-3; d_call: -; v_call: TRBV20-1; clone_size: few; cdr3_aa: CSARGPSVYTQYF; cdr3_nt: TGCAGTGCTAGAGGCCCTAGCGTATATACGCAGTATTTT
j_call: TRBJ1-1; d_call: -; v_call: TRBV7-2; clone_size: -; cdr3_aa: CASSSNRGQNTEAFF; cdr3_nt: TGTGCCAGCAGCTCGAATAGGGGACAGAACACTGAAGCTTTCTTT
j_call: TRBJ2-1; d_call: TRBD1; v_call: TRBV7-8; clone_size: many; cdr3_aa: CASSPGQGVRGEQFF; cdr3_nt: TGTGCCAGCAGCCCCGGACAGGGGGTTCGGGGTGAGCAGTTCTTC
j_call: TRBJ2-5; d_call: -; v_call: TRBV15; clone_size: -; cdr3_aa: CATSRLRGQEETQYF; cdr3_nt: TGTGCCACCAGCAGACTCAGAGGACAAGAAGAGACCCAGTACTTC
j_call: TRBJ2-7; d_call: -; v_call: TRBV28; clone_size: few; cdr3_aa: CASSLLFRYEQYF; cdr3_nt: TGTGCCAGCAGTTTACTCTTTCGCTACGAGCAGTACTTC
j_call: TRBJ1-1; d_call: TRBD1; v_call: TRBV10-3; clone_size: -; cdr3_aa: CAIKEQGGYTEAFF; cdr3_nt: TGTGCCATCAAGGAACAGGGGGGATACACTGAAGCTTTCTTT
j_call: TRBJ2-3; d_call: -; v_call: TRBV20-1; clone_size: -; cdr3_aa: CSARIEGRTDTQYF; cdr3_nt: TGCAGTGCTAGGATTGAGGGGCGCACAGATACGCAGTATTTT
j_call: TRBJ1-4; d_call: -; v_call: TRBV5-1; clone_size: -; cdr3_aa: CASRSIATNKKLFF; cdr3_nt: TGCGCCAGCAGAAGTATTGCAACTAATAAAAAACTGTTTTTT
j_call: TRBJ2-5; d_call: TRBD1; v_call: TRBV6-5; clone_size: few; cdr3_aa: CASSYSDRASAQYF; cdr3_nt: TGTGCCAGCAGTTACTCAGACAGGGCATCGGCCCAGTACTTC
j_call: TRBJ1-3; d_call: -; v_call: TRBV4-3; clone_size: once; cdr3_aa: CASSQGSGIGNTIYF; cdr3_nt: TGCGCCAGCAGCCAAGGTTCAGGGATTGGAAACACCATATATTTT
j_call: TRBJ1-5; d_call: -; v_call: TRBV7-8; clone_size: -; cdr3_aa: CASSLFPLGDQPQHF; cdr3_nt: TGTGCCAGCAGCTTATTCCCCCTGGGGGATCAGCCCCAGCATTTT
j_call: TRBJ2-1; d_call: TRBD2; v_call: TRBV7-2; clone_size: few; cdr3_aa: CASSAPGRERYNEQFF; cdr3_nt: TGTGCCAGCAGCGCACCTGGGCGGGAGCGGTACAATGAGCAGTTCTTC
j_call: TRBJ2-1; d_call: TRBD2; v_call: TRBV7-2; clone_size: few; cdr3_aa: CASSLARGTSGRAGEQFF; cdr3_nt: TGTGCCAGCAGCTTAGCGAGAGGGACTAGCGGGAGGGCCGGTGAGCAGTTCTTC
j_call: TRBJ2-7; d_call: TRBD2; v_call: TRBV12-3/TRBV12-4; clone_size: -; cdr3_aa: CASRRGSRIYEQYF; cdr3_nt: TGTGCCAGCAGGCGGGGGAGCCGGATCTACGAGCAGTACTTC
j_call: TRBJ1-2; d_call: -; v_call: TRBV29-1; clone_size: -; cdr3_aa: CSVEDRNGYTF; cdr3_nt: TGCAGCGTTGAAGATCGTAATGGCTACACCTTC
j_call: TRBJ2-3; d_call: -; v_call: TRBV4-1; clone_size: -; cdr3_aa: CASSRPGSEDTQYF; cdr3_nt: TGCGCCAGCAGCCGCCCGGGATCAGAAGATACGCAGTATTTT
j_call: TRBJ2-4; d_call: -; v_call: TRBV5-1; clone_size: few; cdr3_aa: CASSFRAGAKNIQYF; cdr3_nt: TGCGCCAGCAGCTTTCGGGCGGGGGCCAAAAACATTCAGTACTTC
j_call: TRBJ2-7; d_call: -; v_call: TRBV2; clone_size: -; cdr3_aa: CASREEGSAGEQYF; cdr3_nt: TGTGCCAGCAGGGAAGAGGGCTCCGCCGGCGAGCAGTACTTC
j_call: TRBJ2-1; d_call: TRBD2; v_call: TRBV20-1; clone_size: -; cdr3_aa: CSARPRLAGVTNEQFF; cdr3_nt: TGCAGTGCTAGACCTCGACTAGCGGGGGTCACCAATGAGCAGTTCTTC
j_call: TRBJ2-7; d_call: -; v_call: TRBV20-1; clone_size: -; cdr3_aa: CSARDYYSAVSYEQYF; cdr3_nt: TGCAGTGCTAGAGATTATTATAGCGCCGTCTCCTACGAGCAGTACTTC
j_call: TRBJ2-7; d_call: -; v_call: TRBV9; clone_size: few; cdr3_aa: CASSVEGGPYEQYF; cdr3_nt: TGTGCCAGCAGCGTAGAAGGAGGCCCCTACGAGCAGTACTTC